Shown below are 30 T cell receptor beta chains from a single sample sequenced in a study of blood T cell repertoires in COVID-19. Assay used: immunoSEQ multiplex PCR; TCRdb lists only in-frame clones, some missing. The sample carries fewer than 60,000 clones, approximately 87% recorded once. The sequencing sample was made of peripheral blood. These receptors were obtained from a woman in her sixties or seventies with COVID-19, enrolled during active disease.

The rearrangement uses TRBV30 and TRBJ1-1; a possible D gene is TRBD1 (6 bases). The V end was cut by 4 bases, the J end by 5 bases, with 11 bases between. The CDR3 consists of 12 residues. The V gene's germline CDR1 is GTSNPN and CDR2 SVGIG (reference sequence). The CDR3 protein is CAWIKGGTEAFF. For the CDR3, the DNA is TGTGCCTGGATTAAGGGGGGGACTGAAGCTTTCTTT. Full variable domain (missing parts from reference TRBV30 and TRBJ1-1): SQTIHQWPATLVQPVGSPLSLECTVEGTSNPNLYWYRQAAGRGLQLLFYSVGIGQISSEVPQNLSASRPQDRQFILSSKKLLLSDSGFYLCAWIKGGTEAFFGQGTRLTVV.

DNA of the CDR3: TGCAGCGTGCGGAGTAAGAGTATCTACGAGCAGTACTTC. It encodes CSVRSKSIYEQYF. The chain is built from TRBV29-1 and TRBJ2-7; D unresolved. The germline CDR1 and CDR2 sequences are SQVTM and ANQGSEA. This CDR3 has 13 residues. The V gene lost 6 bases and the J gene lost 3 bases, with 15 bases spanning the gap.

J is TRBJ1-2 and V is TRBV19; D unclear. Trimming took off 4 bases at V and 4 bases at J, with 13 bases between the two ends. There are 14 residues in the CDR3. CDR1 is LNHDA, CDR2 SQIVND, per germline (reference sequence). The CDR3 coding sequence is TGTGCCAGTAGTACCCCAGACGGGATCTATGGCTACACCTTC. Amino acids: CASSTPDGIYGYTF. The variable domain in full, with the rest retrieved from reference TRBV19 and TRBJ1-2, is DGGITQSPKYLFRKEGQNVTLSCEQNLNHDAMYWYRQDPGQGLRLIYYSQIVNDFQKGDIAEGYSVSREKKESFPLTVTSAQKNPTAFYLCASSTPDGIYGYTFGSGTRLTVV.

In its sample, this clone was seen a few times. This chain joins TRBV18 and TRBJ1-5; D not certain. Looked up from germline, CDR1 is KGHSH and CDR2 is LQKENI. The germline V and J ends were trimmed by 3 bases and 6 bases, with 9 bases remaining between them. The CDR3 is 13 residues long. The CDR3 loop reads CASSPLYGQPQHF. Written as DNA, the CDR3 is TGTGCCAGCTCACCTCTTTACGGTCAGCCCCAGCATTTT.

CDR3 loop: CAWRGDRNSYEQYF. The CDR3 DNA reads TGTGCCTGGAGAGGGGACAGGAACTCCTACGAGCAGTACTTC. The chain is built from TRBV30 and TRBJ2-7, with TRBD1 matching 8 bases. V gave up 3 bases and J gave up 0 bases; unmatched junction bases: 4. This CDR3 has 14 residues. Germline loops: CDR1 GTSNPN, CDR2 SVGIG (reference sequence).

The genes are TRBV5-5 and TRBJ1-5; 7 bases align to TRBD1. Trimming removed 3 bases from V and 4 bases from J; junction bases left unmatched: 4. Germline V lookup: CDR1 SGHKS, CDR2 YYEKEE (reference sequence). The CDR3 extends over 14 amino acids. CDR3 bases: TGTGCCAGCAGCTCGGGACAGCGTAATCAGCCCCAGCATTTT. Translation: CASSSGQRNQPQHF.

The chain joins TRBV11-2 to TRBJ1-2; possibly TRBD1 for D (5 bases). V gave up 4 bases and J gave up 4 bases, with 19 bases separating them. This CDR3 comprises 16 residues. The germline V gene encodes CDR1 SGHAT and CDR2 FQNNGV. The CDR3 region is CASSSSRGGRGYGYTF. For the CDR3, the DNA is TGTGCCAGCAGCTCCAGCCGGGGGGGGAGGGGCTATGGCTACACCTTC. The variable domain in full, with the rest retrieved from reference TRBV11-2 and TRBJ1-2, is EAGVAQSPRYKIIEKRQSVAFWCNPISGHATLYWYQQILGQGPKLLIQFQNNGVVDDSQLPKDRFSAERLKGVDSTLKIQPAKLEDSAVYLCASSSSRGGRGYGYTFGSGTRLTVV.

The V gene is TRBV6-5, the J gene TRBJ2-7, with 7 nucleotides matching TRBD1. The CDR3 sequence is 13 residues long. Germline lookup yields CDR1 MNHEY and CDR2 SVGAGI. J lost 4 bases, V lost 5 bases, and 5 bases had no gene match. The CDR3 reads CASSPGQVYEQYF. The CDR3 nucleotides are TGTGCCAGCAGTCCCGGACAGGTATACGAGCAGTACTTC.

The chain's CDR3 is CASSFGLAGAYEQYF. Written as DNA, the CDR3 is TGTGCCAGCAGTTTCGGACTAGCGGGAGCCTACGAGCAGTACTTC. The chain combines TRBV6-2 or TRBV6-3 with TRBJ2-7; 13 positions agree with TRBD2. Trimming took 4 bases from V and 2 from J; bases not matched to a gene: 2. Germline V CDR1 and CDR2: MNHEY, SVGEGT. The CDR3 extends over 15 amino acids.

The chain is built from TRBV21-1 and TRBJ1-4; TRBD1, as called in the table, went unchecked against the DNA. TRBV21-1 is termed a pseudogene. The CDR3 loop spans 16 amino acids. The chain's CDR3 is CASSKTRQGAWEKLFF. In DNA, the CDR3 is TGTGCCAGCAGCAAGACTAGGCAGGGGGCTTGGGAAAAACTGTTTTTT.

The chain uses TRBV4-2 and TRBJ2-1; a weak D match, TRBD2 (6 bases). CDR1 and CDR2 from the germline V gene are LGHNA and YNFKEQ. The CDR3 is made up of 17 amino acids. Trimming shortened V by 0 bases and J by 2 bases, and 14 bases separated the two germline ends. CDR3 loop: CASSQDSEGEPYNEQFF. The DNA for the CDR3 is TGTGCCAGCAGCCAAGATTCGGAGGGAGAGCCCTACAATGAGCAGTTCTTC.

The chain joins TRBV4-1 to TRBJ2-3; TRBD2 might be the D (6 bases). V lost 1 base to trimming and J lost 0 bases, with 14 bases between them. Germline CDR1 and CDR2: MGHRA and YSYEKL. This CDR3 contains 17 residues. CDR3 DNA sequence: TGCGCCAGCAGCCAAGCAGTTTTGGCGGGGAGCACAGATACGCAGTATTTT. This encodes CASSQAVLAGSTDTQYF.

The gene calls are TRBV6-1 and TRBJ2-3; 7 nucleotides match TRBD1. The CDR3 length is 16 residues. Germline assignment: CDR1 MNHNS and CDR2 SASEGT. Trimming at V came to 4 bases and at J to 2 bases, leaving 9 bases not matched to a gene. Here the CDR3 DNA reads TGTGCCAGCAGTGTAGACAGGGCCGGCAACACAGATACGCAGTATTTT. Residues: CASSVDRAGNTDTQYF.

The J gene is TRBJ2-7, the V gene TRBV7-9, with 8 bases that match TRBD2. Unmatched junction bases numbered 4, after V lost 2 bases and J lost 4 bases. The CDR3 spans 14 residues. Germline CDR1 SEHNR, CDR2 FQNEAQ (reference sequence). The CDR3 spells CASSLPSSGYEQYF. Written as DNA, the CDR3 is TGTGCCAGCAGCTTACCGTCTAGCGGGTACGAGCAGTACTTC.

The rearrangement uses TRBV30 and TRBJ2-1; 14 positions agree with TRBD2. V lost 6 bases to trimming and J lost 2 bases; unmatched junction nucleotides: 6. This CDR3 has 16 amino acids. The germline V gene encodes CDR1 GTSNPN and CDR2 SVGIG (reference sequence). The CDR3 DNA reads as TGTGCCTGCCGTGGACTAGCGGGAGGCCCCTACAATGAGCAGTTCTTC. This encodes CACRGLAGGPYNEQFF.

V is TRBV11-3 and J is TRBJ2-3, with 8 bases matching TRBD2. V gave up 3 bases and J gave up 0 bases; unmatched junction bases: 5. The CDR3 spans 16 residues. Germline assignment: CDR1 SGHNT and CDR2 YENEEA. As DNA, the CDR3 is TGTGCCAGCAGCTTGAAGTTAGCGGGAAGCACAGATACGCAGTATTTT. It translates to CASSLKLAGSTDTQYF.

V is TRBV27 and J is TRBJ2-5, with 8 positions matching TRBD2. With 6 bases clipped from V and 5 bases from J, the junction kept 5 bases outside the gene matches. The CDR3 has 13 residues. Germline-derived CDR1 and CDR2 are MNHEY and SMNVEV (reference sequence). CDR3 nucleotides: TGTGCCAGCAGGAGGACTAGCTGGGAGACCCAGTACTTC. The encoded protein is CASRRTSWETQYF.

DNA of the CDR3: TGCGCCAGCAGCTTGGGTCGTAACTATGGCTACACCTTC. Protein product: CASSLGRNYGYTF. The V and J genes are TRBV5-1 and TRBJ1-2; D uncertain. Germline CDR1 reads SGHRS; CDR2 reads YFSETQ. This CDR3 has 13 residues. V was clipped by 0 bases and J by 1 base, with 4 bases between them.

The V gene is TRBV16, the J gene TRBJ1-5, with D uncertain. The germline V gene encodes CDR1 KGHSY and CDR2 FQNENV. V lost 4 bases to trimming and J lost 1 base, with 5 bases between them. This CDR3 is 13 amino acids long. This CDR3 is CASSLLSNQPQHF. For the CDR3, the DNA is TGTGCCAGCAGCCTTCTAAGCAATCAGCCCCAGCATTTT.

The V and J genes are TRBV5-1 and TRBJ2-7; 8 bases fit TRBD1. The CDR3 loop spans 13 amino acids. Trimming took 1 base from V and 5 from J; bases not matched to a gene: 2. The germline V gene has CDR1 SGHRS and CDR2 YFSETQ. Written as DNA, the CDR3 is TGCGCCAGCAGCTTGACAGGGGGAAACGAGCAGTACTTC. Translation: CASSLTGGNEQYF. Full variable domain (remainder filled in from reference TRBV5-1 and TRBJ2-7): KAGVTQTPRYLIKTRGQQVTLSCSPISGHRSVSWYQQTPGQGLQFLFEYFSETQRNKGNFPGRFSGRQFSNSRSEMNVSTLELGDSALYLCASSLTGGNEQYFGPGTRLTVT.

The CDR3 is CASSPKRDRGGDEQYF. In DNA, the CDR3 is TGTGCCAGCAGCCCCAAAAGGGACAGGGGAGGCGACGAGCAGTACTTC. The J gene is TRBJ2-7, the V gene TRBV5-4; 10 positions match TRBD1. This CDR3 region has 16 residues. Germline-derived CDR1 and CDR2 are SGHNT and YYREEE (reference sequence). Trimming removed 4 bases from V and 5 bases from J; junction bases left unmatched: 12.

This chain joins TRBV5-1 and TRBJ2-1, with TRBD1 identical over 8 bases. Germline CDR1 reads SGHRS; CDR2 reads YFSETQ. V was pared by 4 bases and J by 1 base, with 4 bases of the junction left unmatched. The CDR3 sequence is 15 residues long. CDR3 coding DNA: TGCGCCAGCAGCAGTACAGGGGGATCCTACAATGAGCAGTTCTTC. This translates into CASSSTGGSYNEQFF.

The chain links TRBV27 to TRBJ2-2; 7 bases are shared with TRBD1. The CDR3 loop spans 14 amino acids. CDR1 MNHEY and CDR2 SMNVEV come from the germline V gene (reference sequence). Unmatched junction bases numbered 2, after V lost 3 bases and J lost 4 bases. In DNA form, the CDR3 reads TGTGCCAGCAGTTTTGGGACAGTCACCGGGGAGCTGTTTTTT. It yields the protein CASSFGTVTGELFF.

The V gene is TRBV5-1, the J gene TRBJ2-1; a weak D match, TRBD2 (5 bases). The CDR3 sequence is 16 residues long. The germline V and J ends were trimmed by 2 bases and 3 bases, with 15 bases remaining between them. CDR1 is SGHRS, CDR2 YFSETQ, per germline. The CDR3 sequence is CASSFGSGGLYNEQFF. The CDR3 DNA reads as TGCGCCAGCAGCTTTGGGAGCGGAGGACTCTACAATGAGCAGTTCTTC.

The V call is TRBV6-6, the J call TRBJ2-7; D perhaps matches TRBD2 (6 bases). Germline CDR1 is MNHNY and CDR2 is SVGAGI (reference sequence). There are 16 residues in the CDR3. Trimming took off 2 bases at V and 0 bases at J, with 14 bases between the two ends. The chain's CDR3 is CASSYIRREFSYEQYF. The CDR3 region has the DNA TGTGCCAGCAGTTACATTAGACGGGAGTTCTCCTACGAGCAGTACTTC.

This rearrangement joins TRBV7-9 to TRBJ2-3, with D maybe TRBD1 (5 bases). Germline CDR1 is SEHNR and CDR2 is FQNEAQ (reference sequence). Trimming shortened V by 6 bases and J by 4 bases, and 17 bases separated the two germline ends. CDR3 length: 15 amino acids. CDR3 amino acids: CASRKGRVSPDTQYF. The CDR3 DNA sequence: TGTGCCAGCAGGAAGGGCAGGGTAAGCCCAGATACGCAGTATTTT.

The rearrangement uses TRBV6-5 and TRBJ2-3, with TRBD1 identical over 7 bases. With V trimmed by 7 bases and J by 6 bases, 10 bases remained unmatched. Germline V gives CDR1 MNHEY, CDR2 SVGAGI. The CDR3 is 14 residues long. CDR3 residues: CASKTGFSGDTQYF. As DNA, the CDR3 is TGTGCCAGCAAGACAGGGTTCTCGGGGGATACGCAGTATTTT.

The gene calls are TRBV27 and TRBJ1-6; no clear D gene. Germline V gene lookup returns CDR1 MNHEY and CDR2 SMNVEV (reference sequence). Trimming removed 3 bases from V and 10 bases from J, with 7 bases in between. The CDR3 totals 12 residues. The CDR3 region is CASSFRGSPLHF. The CDR3 nucleotides read TGTGCCAGCAGTTTTAGAGGGTCACCCCTCCACTTT.

This clone has ten or more counts. The chain recombines TRBV28 with TRBJ1-3; D gene unclear. This CDR3 is 17 amino acids long. Trimming cost V 4 bases and J 0 bases, with 16 bases left between them. Germline CDR1 reads MDHEN; CDR2 reads SYDVKM. The CDR3 coding sequence is TGTGCCAGCAGTTCAACCCGAGGACTGAACTCTGGAAACACCATATATTTT. It encodes CASSSTRGLNSGNTIYF.

This clone was picked up a small number of times. This rearrangement joins TRBV13 to TRBJ1-1; D is unresolved. The germline V gene has CDR1 PRHDT and CDR2 FYEKMQ (reference sequence). CDR3 length: 15 residues. V was shortened by 5 bases and J by 8 bases, with 21 bases between the two germline ends. The CDR3 DNA follows: TGTGCCAGCAGCCTACCCCGTTCAGGAGGGCGCGAAGCTTTCTTT. Protein product: CASSLPRSGGREAFF.